Shown below are 32 T cell receptor beta chains from a single sample sequenced in a study of T cell responses to AZD1222 COVID-19 vaccine. Repertoires were generated with immunoSEQ multiplex PCR, while TCRdb's copy carries only in-frame clones and drops some. The table has some 280,000 clones, about 94% seen once. Sequencing used peripheral blood, obtained 28 days after the second AZD1222 dose. Receptors were obtained from an adult who received the AZD1222 COVID-19 vaccine.

This chain connects TRBV11-1 to TRBJ2-7; TRBD1 matches at 8 bases. Per the germline V gene, CDR1 is SGHAT and CDR2 is FQDESV (reference sequence). V trimming: 5 bases; J trimming: 4 bases; junction bases outside the gene matches: 10. The CDR3 length is 15 residues. The CDR3 nucleotides are TGTGCCAGCAGCCTTACCCGACAGGGGAATTACGAGCAGTACTTC. Amino acids: CASSLTRQGNYEQYF.

This chain links TRBV18 with TRBJ2-3; D gene unclear. Germline assignment: CDR1 KGHSH and CDR2 LQKENI. The CDR3 is 14 amino acids. V lost 3 bases and J 6 bases, leaving 13 bases between the germline ends. The CDR3 sequence is CASSPGRQDDTQYF. The CDR3 DNA sequence: TGTGCCAGCTCACCGGGAAGGCAGGATGATACGCAGTATTTT.

In its sample, this clone was seen once. V usage is TRBV5-4 and J usage is TRBJ1-2, with D possibly matching TRBD1 (5 bases). V was trimmed by 4 bases and J by 8 bases, leaving 18 bases between them. Germline V CDR1 and CDR2: SGHNT, YYREEE (reference sequence). This CDR3 contains 14 residues. The CDR3: CASSPSEGPMGYTF. DNA of the CDR3: TGTGCCAGCAGCCCCTCTGAGGGACCTATGGGCTACACCTTC.

The CDR3 loop reads CASSSRPGRAFF. Written as DNA, the CDR3 is TGTGCCAGCAGTTCCCGACCGGGACGTGCTTTCTTT. The V gene is TRBV12-3 or TRBV12-4, the J gene TRBJ1-1; tentatively, D is TRBD1 (5 bases). The CDR3 contains 12 residues. Trimming took 4 bases from V and 11 from J, leaving 14 bases between them.

V gene TRBV3-1 (or the pseudogene TRBV3-2) combines with J gene TRBJ1-3; D not certain. The germline CDR1 and CDR2 sequences are LGHDT and YNNKEL (reference sequence). V was pared by 4 bases and J by 0 bases, with 4 bases between. The CDR3 loop spans 13 amino acids. The CDR3 protein is CASSPISGNTIYF. CDR3 nucleotides: TGTGCCAGCAGCCCTATCTCTGGAAACACCATATATTTT.

The gene calls are TRBV6-1 and TRBJ1-1; tentative D call: TRBD1 (5 bases). The CDR3 extends over 15 amino acids. Per the germline V gene, CDR1 is MNHNS and CDR2 is SASEGT. Trimming removed 2 bases from V and 1 base from J, with 11 bases in between. CDR3 DNA sequence: TGTGCCAGCAGTGAACTAGGAGGGACGAACACTGAAGCTTTCTTT. It encodes CASSELGGTNTEAFF.

The chain links TRBV9 to TRBJ2-7, with D maybe TRBD2 (5 bases). Trimming cost V 4 bases and J 1 base, with 12 bases left between them. CDR1 is SGDLS and CDR2 is YYNGEE in the germline V gene. The CDR3 is 14 residues long. In nucleotides, the CDR3 is TGTGCCAGCAGCATAGAGGACTTTTCCTACGAGCAGTACTTC. Translated, it gives CASSIEDFSYEQYF.

The V call is TRBV9, the J call TRBJ1-2; D not certain. Trimming shortened V by 3 bases and J by 0 bases, and 12 bases separated the two germline ends. This CDR3 has 15 residues. CDR1 SGDLS and CDR2 YYNGEE come from the germline V gene. Here the CDR3 DNA reads TGTGCCAGCAGCGCAGACGGACTAGCTAACTATGGCTACACCTTC. It codes for CASSADGLANYGYTF.

V gene TRBV10-3 combines with J gene TRBJ2-1, with 8 bases matching TRBD1. V gave up 4 bases and J gave up 6 bases; unmatched junction bases: 8. The V gene's germline CDR1 is ENHRY and CDR2 SYGVKD. The CDR3 is 15 residues long. CDR3 DNA: TGTGCCATCAGTGGAGCCGGGACAGGCTTCAATGAGCAGTTCTTC. This codes for CAISGAGTGFNEQFF.

V is TRBV5-1 and J is TRBJ2-5, with 12 bases matching TRBD2. This CDR3 contains 16 residues. Trimming cost V 2 bases and J 1 base; bases outside gene matches: 3. In germline, CDR1 is SGHRS, CDR2 YFSETQ. The CDR3: CASSFGLAGFQETQYF. Here the CDR3 DNA reads TGCGCCAGCAGCTTCGGACTAGCGGGGTTCCAAGAGACCCAGTACTTC.

This clone was detected only once. This chain uses TRBV27 with TRBJ1-2; TRBD1 aligns across 7 bases. The germline V gene has CDR1 MNHEY and CDR2 SMNVEV (reference sequence). This CDR3 is built from 13 residues. Trimming removed 3 bases from V and 7 bases from J; junction bases left unmatched: 5. This CDR3 is CASSFMTGSGYTF. The DNA of the CDR3 is TGTGCCAGCAGTTTTATGACAGGGAGTGGCTACACCTTC.

The gene calls are TRBV25-1 and TRBJ1-2; D might be TRBD1 (6 bases). CDR3 size: 13 residues. The V end was cut by 9 bases, the J end by 1 base, with 12 bases between. The germline gives CDR1 MGHDK, CDR2 SYGVNS. CDR3 nucleotide sequence: TGTGCCAGGAGTTTAGGGGGTAACTATGGCTACACCTTC. This sequence encodes CARSLGGNYGYTF.

The chain carries TRBV3-1 (or the pseudogene TRBV3-2) and TRBJ1-2; D gene uncertain. The CDR3 loop spans 14 amino acids. Trimming removed 4 bases from V and 8 bases from J, with 17 bases in between. Germline CDR1 LGHDT, CDR2 YNNKEL (reference sequence). CDR3 DNA: TGTGCCAGCAGCCCGGGTCTCCCCCTAAGAGGCTACACCTTC. Translation gives CASSPGLPLRGYTF.

V and J are TRBV4-2 and TRBJ2-1; D gene unclear. The CDR3 is made up of 15 amino acids. V was clipped by 1 base and J by 9 bases, with 16 bases between them. The V gene's germline CDR1 is LGHNA and CDR2 YNFKEQ. The CDR3 region is CASSQGHSPRGEQFF. The CDR3, as DNA: TGTGCCAGCAGCCAAGGTCACTCCCCGCGAGGTGAGCAGTTCTTC.

V is TRBV5-1 and J is TRBJ2-7, with D maybe TRBD2 (6 bases). CDR1 is SGHRS and CDR2 is YFSETQ in the germline V gene. This CDR3 has 13 amino acids. The ends were cut back, 4 bases at V and 6 bases at J, with 14 bases in the middle. The CDR3 DNA reads TGCGCCAGCAGCCCCCCGACTAGGGGCGAGCAGTACTTC. It is translated as CASSPPTRGEQYF.

The gene calls are TRBV7-2 and TRBJ1-5; tentative D call: TRBD1 (6 bases). The CDR3 totals 15 residues. Germline-derived CDR1 and CDR2 are SGHTA and FQGNSA. V lost 5 bases and J lost 0, with 11 bases in between. The DNA of the CDR3 is TGTGCCAGCAGCCAGACAGGACTTAGCAATCAGCCCCAGCATTTT. This translates into CASSQTGLSNQPQHF.

The J gene is TRBJ2-1, the V gene TRBV5-6; D gene uncertain. Trimming shortened V by 0 bases and J by 8 bases, and 6 bases separated the two germline ends. From germline, CDR1 is SGHDT and CDR2 YYEEEE. This CDR3 has 12 residues. This CDR3 is CASSLGGDEQFF. DNA of the CDR3: TGTGCCAGCAGCTTGGGCGGTGATGAGCAGTTCTTC.

The chain joins TRBV10-2 to TRBJ1-5; D is undetermined. This CDR3 spans 14 amino acids. V lost 3 bases, J lost 2 bases, and 8 bases lay in between. CDR1 and CDR2 (germline): WSHSY, SAAADI. CDR3 DNA: TGCGCCAGCAGTGAACTCGCTCGCAATCAGCCCCAGCATTTT. Amino acids: CASSELARNQPQHF.

The rearrangement uses TRBV5-1 and TRBJ2-5, with D tentatively TRBD2 (6 bases). Germline values: CDR1 SGHRS, CDR2 YFSETQ. The CDR3 spans 15 residues. With 3 bases removed from V and 5 bases from J, the gap between germline ends came to 17 bases. This chain's CDR3 is CASSSSGGRQETQYF. The CDR3 nucleotides read TGCGCCAGCAGCTCCTCCGGGGGTCGGCAGGAGACCCAGTACTTC.

This rearrangement joins TRBV7-9 to TRBJ2-6, with TRBD1 matching 7 bases. Germline trimming cut 5 bases from V and 3 bases from J; bases unmatched to any gene: 10. Per germline, CDR1 SEHNR and CDR2 FQNEAQ (reference sequence). The CDR3 spans 17 residues. For the CDR3, the DNA is TGTGCCAGCAGCCCCGAGAGGGGGCGTGGTGGGGCCAACGTCCTGACTTTC. This gives the protein CASSPERGRGGANVLTF.

V and J are TRBV10-1 and TRBJ1-5; D possibly corresponds to TRBD1 (6 bases). Per germline, CDR1 WNHNN and CDR2 SYGVQD (reference sequence). The CDR3 is 13 amino acids. Between the trimmed V and J ends, which lost 5 bases and 4 bases, there was a span of 9 bases. CDR3 sequence (DNA): TGCGCCAGCAGTCCGGGACAAAATCAGCCCCAGCATTTT. Its translation: CASSPGQNQPQHF.

The chain has TRBV6-1 and TRBJ1-5; D unresolved. V dropped 1 base and J dropped 0 bases, with 10 bases sitting between them. CDR1 is MNHNS, CDR2 SASEGT, per germline. This CDR3 has 16 residues. Here the CDR3 reads CASSEEARFSNQPQHF. The CDR3 nucleotides read TGTGCCAGCAGTGAAGAGGCCAGGTTTAGCAATCAGCCCCAGCATTTT.

The gene calls are TRBV28 and TRBJ1-1; D ambiguous. The CDR3 runs 11 residues. CDR1 is MDHEN and CDR2 is SYDVKM in the germline V gene. The ends were cut back, 2 bases at V and 11 bases at J, with 9 bases in the middle. Here the CDR3 reads CASSLRGRAFF. In nucleotides, the CDR3 is TGTGCCAGCAGTTTACGGGGTAGGGCTTTCTTT.

CDR3 loop: CASSIGVNYEQYF. The CDR3 DNA follows: TGTGCCAGCAGCATCGGGGTGAACTACGAGCAGTACTTC. This chain uses TRBV7-9 with TRBJ2-7, with D tentatively TRBD2 (5 bases). The CDR3 spans 13 residues. Trimming took off 5 bases at V and 3 bases at J, with 11 bases between the two ends. Germline CDR1 SEHNR, CDR2 FQNEAQ (reference sequence).

About this clone: Germline is not matched at one junction end, which may reflect a read error. The chain uses TRBV7-9 and TRBJ2-3; the D is unclear. This CDR3 has 12 residues. Per germline, CDR1 SEHNR and CDR2 FQNEAQ (reference sequence). The CDR3 region has the DNA TGTGCCAGCAGCCCCCACGAACTCTCGACGAATTTT. Translated: CASSPHELSTNF.

The chain employs TRBV19 and TRBJ1-2; D remains ambiguous. Germline CDR1 and CDR2: LNHDA and SQIVND (reference sequence). The CDR3 is made up of 13 amino acids. V lost 5 bases, J lost 2 bases, and 9 bases lay in between. CDR3 residues: CASSAQKNYGYTF. The CDR3 DNA follows: TGTGCCAGTAGTGCGCAGAAGAACTATGGCTACACCTTC.

The V call is TRBV18, the J call TRBJ1-2, with D perhaps matching TRBD1 (6 bases). CDR1 and CDR2 (germline): KGHSH, LQKENI. This CDR3 is built from 15 residues. V lost 3 bases to trimming and J lost 8 bases, with 19 bases between them. The CDR3 sequence: CASSPLQGPVEGYTF. CDR3 DNA sequence: TGTGCCAGCTCACCGCTTCAGGGGCCAGTAGAGGGCTACACCTTC. The full variable domain, its missing parts supplied by reference TRBV18 and TRBJ1-2, is NAGVMQNPRHLVRRRGQEARLRCSPMKGHSHVYWYRQLPEEGLKFMVYLQKENIIDESGMPKERFSAEFPKEGPSILRIQQVVRGDSAAYFCASSPLQGPVEGYTFGSGTRLTVV.

This rearrangement joins TRBV21-1 to TRBJ1-4; TRBD1 is the table's D call and was not checked against the DNA. TRBV21-1 constitutes a pseudogene. The CDR3 covers 21 residues. CDR3 DNA sequence: TGTGCCAGCAGCAAAGAGGTTCAGACAGGGAGGAATCGGGGGACTAATGAAAAACTGTTTTTT. Its translation is CASSKEVQTGRNRGTNEKLFF.

The J gene is TRBJ1-4, the V gene TRBV20-1; D gene ambiguous. V lost 3 bases, J lost 5 bases, and 16 bases lay in between. The CDR3 is made up of 15 amino acids. Germline V gives CDR1 DFQATT, CDR2 SNEGSKA (reference sequence). The CDR3 DNA reads as TGCAGTGCTAGTGATCCCCAGCGATTCAATGAAAAACTGTTTTTT. As protein: CSASDPQRFNEKLFF.

The rearrangement uses TRBV7-2 and TRBJ2-2, with 8 bases that match TRBD2. Unmatched junction bases numbered 19, after V lost 5 bases and J lost 5 bases. CDR1 is SGHTA and CDR2 is FQGNSA in the germline V gene. The CDR3 totals 19 residues. The CDR3 region is CASSPTRGRSLVGTGELFF. DNA of the CDR3: TGTGCCAGCAGCCCCACTCGCGGGAGGTCCTTAGTGGGAACCGGGGAGCTGTTTTTT.

The chain has TRBV5-4 and TRBJ2-7; 8 bases are shared with TRBD1. The V gene's germline CDR1 is SGHNT and CDR2 YYREEE (reference sequence). The V segment lost 4 bases and the J segment 6 bases; nucleotides outside the gene matches: 3. CDR3 size: 12 residues. Written as DNA, the CDR3 is TGTGCCAGCAGCCGGACAGGGAGCGAGCAGTACTTC. As protein: CASSRTGSEQYF.

The chain combines TRBV9 with TRBJ2-1, with TRBD2 matching 12 bases. This CDR3 region has 16 residues. The junction had 5 bases not matched to a gene; V was cut back by 2 bases and J by 5 bases. Germline V lookup: CDR1 SGDLS, CDR2 YYNGEE. The CDR3 DNA sequence: TGTGCCAGCAGCGTGCTAGCGGGAGGGACAAACAATGAGCAGTTCTTC. Protein: CASSVLAGGTNNEQFF.